The 25 T cell receptor beta chains below all came from one sample that was sequenced in a study of cytomegalovirus exposure and HLA in healthy donors. The primer mix had 60 Vbeta and 13 Jbeta primers. Assay: immunoSEQ multiplex PCR; the TCRdb copy retains only in-frame clones and omits some. The repertoire includes 150,000 to 200,000 clones, about 85% of them detected once, and roughly 1.6% sits in the top ten. Sequenced sample: PBMCs. These receptors originate from a woman aged 45-59 years in good health and CMV-seronegative.

The table lists this clone with a count of one. The chain joins TRBV5-1 to TRBJ1-3; D not certain. Trimming took 0 bases from V and 1 from J, leaving 8 bases between them. The CDR3 runs 15 residues. CDR1 SGHRS and CDR2 YFSETQ come from the germline V gene. CDR3 protein: CASSLDGGSGNTIYF. CDR3 in DNA: TGCGCCAGCAGCTTGGATGGAGGATCTGGAAACACCATATATTTT.

This chain links TRBV10-2 with TRBJ1-1; 9 bases map to TRBD1. Germline CDR1 WSHSY, CDR2 SAAADI. The CDR3 sequence is 14 residues long. The V segment lost 5 bases and the J segment 4 bases; nucleotides outside the gene matches: 5. The CDR3 sequence is CASSLTGGFTEAFF. In DNA form, the CDR3 reads TGCGCCAGCAGTTTGACAGGGGGTTTCACTGAAGCTTTCTTT.

The chain couples TRBV7-2 to TRBJ2-3; maybe TRBD1 (6 bases). The V gene's germline CDR1 is SGHTA and CDR2 FQGNSA. The CDR3 has 15 amino acids. V gave up 5 bases and J gave up 4 bases, with 16 bases separating them. The DNA of the CDR3 is TGTGCCAGCAGCGAAGGGTTTTGGGGGCCAGATACGCAGTATTTT. Translated, it gives CASSEGFWGPDTQYF.

The chain joins TRBV5-1 to TRBJ2-2; 7 positions match TRBD1. The CDR3 contains 16 residues. Germline trimming cut 5 bases from V and 6 bases from J; bases unmatched to any gene: 13. Germline V gene sequence: CDR1 SGHRS, CDR2 YFSETQ. The CDR3 DNA reads TGCGCCAGCAGAAAAGCCGGACAGGCCCACCCCGGGGAGCTGTTTTTT. Its protein product is CASRKAGQAHPGELFF.

The rearrangement uses TRBV19 and TRBJ2-1; TRBD2 aligns across 9 bases. This CDR3 spans 14 amino acids. Trimming removed 5 bases from V and 7 bases from J; junction bases left unmatched: 6. Looked up from germline, CDR1 is LNHDA and CDR2 is SQIVND (reference sequence). The CDR3 region is CASSWLAGPNEQFF. DNA for the CDR3: TGTGCCAGTAGTTGGCTAGCGGGGCCTAATGAGCAGTTCTTC.

This chain links TRBV7-2 with TRBJ1-6, with D uncertain. CDR1 is SGHTA, CDR2 FQGNSA, per germline. V lost 4 bases and J 14 bases, leaving 15 bases between the germline ends. This CDR3 region has 13 residues. The CDR3 loop is CASSSPLGWALHF. The CDR3 bases are TGTGCCAGCAGCTCCCCCCTCGGGTGGGCCCTCCACTTT.

The rearrangement links TRBV19 to TRBJ1-5; 7 positions match TRBD1. The CDR3 extends over 16 amino acids. The V gene end was trimmed by 3 bases and the J gene end by 2 bases; junction bases not matched to a gene: 7. Germline-derived CDR1 and CDR2 are LNHDA and SQIVND (reference sequence). The CDR3 DNA sequence: TGTGCCAGTAGTATTACAGGGGCCTTAGGCAATCAGCCCCAGCATTTT. It is translated as CASSITGALGNQPQHF. Looking up the rest from reference TRBV19 and TRBJ1-5 gives the full variable domain: DGGITQSPKYLFRKEGQNVTLSCEQNLNHDAMYWYRQDPGQGLRLIYYSQIVNDFQKGDIAEGYSVSREKKESFPLTVTSAQKNPTAFYLCASSITGALGNQPQHFGDGTRLSIL.

This clone has more than one count but fewer than ten. The chain uses TRBV4-3 and TRBJ1-4; weak D call: TRBD1 (5 bases). From germline, CDR1 is LGHNA and CDR2 YSLEER. This CDR3 has 16 amino acids. Trimming took off 1 base at V and 7 bases at J, with 16 bases between the two ends. In DNA form, the CDR3 reads TGCGCCAGCAGCCAAGGGGGAGGGATCGGGGGTGAAAAACTGTTTTTT. Its translation: CASSQGGGIGGEKLFF.

The V gene is TRBV6-6, the J gene TRBJ1-2; tentatively, D is TRBD1 (5 bases). Trimming cost V 6 bases and J 0 bases, with 14 bases left between them. CDR1 and CDR2 from the germline V gene are MNHNY and SVGAGI (reference sequence). The CDR3 consists of 15 residues. CDR3 coding DNA: TGTGCCAGCAGACCGCAGGGTCTCCCTAACTATGGCTACACCTTC. Encoded protein: CASRPQGLPNYGYTF.

This clone was observed a few times. Germline is not matched at one junction end, which may reflect a read error. This sequence joins TRBV11-2 and TRBJ1-2; D not resolved. CDR3 length: 12 residues. Germline V lookup: CDR1 SGHAT, CDR2 FQNNGV. CDR3 sequence reads: CASSSHPDNPYF. The CDR3 nucleotides are TGTGCCAGCAGCTCCCACCCTGACAACCCCTACTTC.

The chain employs TRBV5-1 and TRBJ2-2, with a tentative D call TRBD2 (6 bases). Trimming pared 6 bases from V and 5 bases from J, leaving 17 bases between. The V gene's germline CDR1 is SGHRS and CDR2 YFSETQ. The CDR3 is 15 residues long. CDR3 DNA: TGCGCCAGCAATCTGGTTGGAGGGCCGACCGGGGAGCTGTTTTTT. Its protein is CASNLVGGPTGELFF.

This CDR3 is CASTVRTGGGETQYF. CDR3 DNA sequence: TGCGCCAGCACCGTACGGACAGGGGGCGGTGAGACCCAGTACTTC. This chain links TRBV5-1 with TRBJ2-5; 11 nucleotides agree with TRBD1. The CDR3 is 15 residues long. CDR1 is SGHRS, CDR2 YFSETQ, per germline. The trim removed 6 bases at V and 5 bases at J, leaving 9 bases unmatched.

This clone was recorded a few times. The chain has TRBV6-1 and TRBJ2-7; 7 bases agree with TRBD2. Germline V gene data show CDR1 as MNHNS and CDR2 as SASEGT. The CDR3 consists of 17 residues. Trimming at V came to 3 bases and at J to 0 bases, leaving 11 bases not matched to a gene. As DNA, the CDR3 is TGTGCCAGCAGTGAGCGGGGGAGCTTCACCAGCTCCTACGAGCAGTACTTC. It is translated as CASSERGSFTSSYEQYF.

V usage is TRBV30 and J usage is TRBJ1-1; no clear D gene. The germline V gene encodes CDR1 GTSNPN and CDR2 SVGIG (reference sequence). Trimming stripped 0 bases from V and 3 bases from J, with 17 bases between. CDR3 length: 16 amino acids. The CDR3, as DNA: TGTGCCTGGAGTGTTCGGGGAGTAATTGGTCACACTGAAGCTTTCTTT. Translating gives CAWSVRGVIGHTEAFF.

J is TRBJ2-7 and V is TRBV7-2; D gene uncertain. Germline V lookup: CDR1 SGHTA, CDR2 FQGNSA. The CDR3 spans 12 residues. The V and J ends lost 5 bases and 7 bases respectively, with 12 bases between them. Here the CDR3 reads CASSHSTCEQYF. The CDR3 DNA reads TGTGCCAGCAGCCACAGTACGTGTGAGCAGTACTTC.

A word on this clone: Other nucleotide sequences from this sample produce the same CDR3. CDR3 nucleotide sequence: TGTGCCAGCAGCTTAGGACAGAGTAGCAATCAGCCCCAGCATTTT. It encodes CASSLGQSSNQPQHF. The rearrangement links TRBV5-6 to TRBJ1-5; weak D call: TRBD1 (6 bases). The V and J ends lost 2 bases and 0 bases respectively, with 9 bases between them. CDR3 length: 15 residues. The germline CDR1 and CDR2 sequences are SGHDT and YYEEEE.

The chain uses TRBV5-1 and TRBJ1-1; tentative D call: TRBD1 (5 bases). Germline lookup yields CDR1 SGHRS and CDR2 YFSETQ. The length of the CDR3 is 14 residues. The V and J ends lost 5 bases and 5 bases respectively, with 16 bases between them. The CDR3 DNA is TGCGCCAGCAGGTCGGACGCGGGGGGTACTGAAGCTTTCTTT. The encoded protein is CASRSDAGGTEAFF. The entire variable domain, with the rest obtained from reference TRBV5-1 and TRBJ1-1, is as follows: KAGVTQTPRYLIKTRGQQVTLSCSPISGHRSVSWYQQTPGQGLQFLFEYFSETQRNKGNFPGRFSGRQFSNSRSEMNVSTLELGDSALYLCASRSDAGGTEAFFGQGTRLTVV.

There are a few counts of this clone. The chain couples TRBV10-2 to TRBJ1-1; D might be TRBD1 (5 bases). With 1 base removed from V and 1 base from J, the gap between germline ends came to 7 bases. Germline V gene data show CDR1 as WSHSY and CDR2 as SAAADI. The length of the CDR3 is 14 residues. The CDR3 bases are TGCGCCAGCAGTGAGTGGCAGGGGAACACTGAAGCTTTCTTT. Encoded protein: CASSEWQGNTEAFF.

The rearrangement joins TRBV28 to TRBJ2-7; 10 bases line up with TRBD1. Germline V gene lookup returns CDR1 MDHEN and CDR2 SYDVKM. V dropped 4 bases and J dropped 6; count of bases not matched to a gene: 3. There are 13 residues in the CDR3. The DNA of the CDR3 is TGTGCCAGCAGTTCGGGACAGGGGAGCGAGCAGTACTTC. This gives the protein CASSSGQGSEQYF. Looking up the rest from reference TRBV28 and TRBJ2-7 gives the full variable domain: DVKVTQSSRYLVKRTGEKVFLECVQDMDHENMFWYRQDPGLGLRLIYFSYDVKMKEKGDIPEGYSVSREKKERFSLILESASTNQTSMYLCASSSGQGSEQYFGPGTRLTVT.

On this clone itself: Mismatch with germline at one junction end may stem from a read error. The chain carries TRBV7-7 and TRBJ2-5; 7 bases are shared with TRBD1. Germline values: CDR1 SSHAT, CDR2 FNYEAQ (reference sequence). This CDR3 is built from 16 residues. The CDR3 bases are TGTGCTAGCAGCTTAGGAGGAACAGGGGCGGCAGAGACCCAGTACTTC. Amino acids: CASSLGGTGAAETQYF.

The chain recombines TRBV5-6 with TRBJ2-3, with a tentative D call TRBD1 (6 bases). V lost 7 bases, J lost 5 bases, and 26 bases lay in between. Germline V CDR1 and CDR2: SGHDT, YYEEEE. CDR3 size: 17 residues. Here the CDR3 DNA reads TGTGCCAGCGGAGCTTGGGGGCTCCCGGGGAGAGGAGATACGCAGTATTTT. Translating gives CASGAWGLPGRGDTQYF.

This chain connects TRBV6-4 to TRBJ1-2, with no clear D. V lost 2 bases, J lost 3 bases, and 10 bases lay in between. This CDR3 comprises 14 residues. Germline CDR1 MRHNA, CDR2 SNTAGT. CDR3 nucleotide sequence: TGTGCCAGCAGTGACGGGAGGGATCACTATGGCTACACCTTC. Its translation is CASSDGRDHYGYTF.

This clone came up once. V is TRBV29-1 and J is TRBJ1-2; TRBD1 is a possible D gene (5 bases). The CDR3 totals 12 residues. V was shortened by 4 bases and J by 4 bases, with 10 bases between the two germline ends. Germline V gene lookup returns CDR1 SQVTM and CDR2 ANQGSEA. The CDR3 spells CSVAWQGYGYTF. CDR3 bases: TGCAGCGTTGCGTGGCAGGGCTATGGCTACACCTTC.

The V gene is TRBV7-2, the J gene TRBJ1-4, with D perhaps TRBD1 (6 bases). Germline CDR1 is SGHTA and CDR2 is FQGNSA. V was clipped by 4 bases and J by 3 bases, with 15 bases between them. The length of the CDR3 is 16 residues. CDR3 nucleotide sequence: TGTGCCAGCAGCTCCCAACAGGGAGTAGCTAATGAAAAACTGTTTTTT. Protein sequence: CASSSQQGVANEKLFF.

CDR3 DNA sequence: TGTGCCAGTAGCCCATTTGGACAGGGTTACGAGCAGTACTTC. It yields the protein CASSPFGQGYEQYF. The rearrangement uses TRBV19 and TRBJ2-7, with TRBD1 matching over 8 bases. The germline V gene encodes CDR1 LNHDA and CDR2 SQIVND (reference sequence). Losses at the gene ends were 6 bases for V and 4 bases for J; bases not matched to a gene: 8. This CDR3 contains 14 residues.